These 26 T cell receptor beta chains came from one sample sequenced in a study of T-cell reconstitution after alpha-beta-depleted transplantation in children. A TCRbeta library incorporating unique molecular identifiers was prepared. TCRdb recomputed calls from the PCR reads with MiXCR, one row per CDR3 protein. The sample lists under 50,000 distinct CDR3 sequences, about 9% occurring once. Specimen: PBMCs, mostly from graft donor cells, collected 60 days after TCRalphabeta/CD19-depleted stem cell transplant. Receptors were obtained from a male patient between 2 and 10 years old who had a stem cell transplant for chronic granulomatous disease, so the T cells may come from the graft donor.

This clonotype was observed many times. V is TRBV27 and J is TRBJ2-7; D gene unclear. Per the germline V gene, CDR1 is MNHEY and CDR2 is SMNVEV (reference sequence). V was trimmed by 4 bases and J by 0 bases, leaving 7 bases between them. CDR3 length: 13 residues. CDR3 loop: CASSWGSSYEQYF. CDR3 coding DNA: TGTGCCAGCAGTTGGGGAAGCTCCTACGAGCAGTACTTC.

The chain couples TRBV7-4 to TRBJ2-7, with D uncertain. V lost 11 bases, J lost 3 bases, and 23 bases lay in between. The CDR3 runs 15 residues. Germline-derived CDR1 and CDR2 are SGHVT and SQSDAQ. Written as DNA, the CDR3 is TGTGCCTTCTGCTCCCAGTTGTGGGGAAACTACGAGCAGTACTTC. This sequence encodes CAFCSQLWGNYEQYF.

This clonotype was observed a few times. The chain combines TRBV3-1 with TRBJ2-7, with D perhaps matching TRBD2 (5 bases). V lost 1 base, J lost 5 bases, and 6 bases lay in between. Germline CDR1 reads LGHDT; CDR2 reads YNNKEL (reference sequence). The CDR3 totals 12 residues. The CDR3 nucleotides read TGTGCCAGCAGCCAAGTGGAGGACGAGCAGTACTTC. Protein: CASSQVEDEQYF.

This chain connects TRBV5-1 to TRBJ1-1, with 7 bases matching TRBD1. Germline CDR1 reads SGHRS; CDR2 reads YFSETQ. J was trimmed by 3 bases and V by 3 bases; bases with no gene match: 8. The CDR3 covers 15 residues. CDR3 region: CASSYGDSRDTEAFF. CDR3 bases: TGCGCCAGCAGCTATGGGGACAGTCGGGACACTGAAGCTTTCTTT.

This clonotype came up many times. The rearrangement uses TRBV20-1 and TRBJ2-5; 8 bases match TRBD1. The CDR3 spans 17 residues. Germline lookup yields CDR1 DFQATT and CDR2 SNEGSKA (reference sequence). V was clipped by 2 bases and J by 4 bases; unmatched bases: 15. CDR3 DNA: TGCAGTGCTAGAATGGGTATGGCAGGACAGGGCCGAGAGACCCAGTACTTC. Translating it yields CSARMGMAGQGRETQYF.

This clonotype occurred many times. CDR3 sequence reads: CASRPSGADTQYF. The CDR3 DNA sequence: TGTGCCAGCAGGCCTAGCGGGGCAGATACGCAGTATTTT. The chain employs TRBV6-1 and TRBJ2-3; 9 bases map to TRBD2. The CDR3 consists of 13 residues. Germline values: CDR1 MNHNS, CDR2 SASEGT. With V trimmed by 6 bases and J by 4 bases, 2 bases remained unmatched.

Ten or more counts support this clonotype. The chain has TRBV11-2 and TRBJ1-5, with 7 bases identical to TRBD1. Germline V gene lookup returns CDR1 SGHAT and CDR2 FQNNGV. After removal of 4 bases from V and 5 bases from J, the junction contained 5 bases not matched to a gene. There are 14 residues in the CDR3. CDR3: CASSSGQTHQPQHF. In DNA form, the CDR3 reads TGTGCCAGCAGCTCGGGACAGACTCATCAGCCCCAGCATTTT.

This clonotype was seen at least ten times. CDR3 residues: CASSLVTGGYTEAFF. The DNA for the CDR3 is TGTGCCAGCAGCTTGGTGACAGGGGGGTACACTGAAGCTTTCTTT. The chain recombines TRBV7-2 with TRBJ1-1, with 9 nucleotides matching TRBD1. CDR3 length equals 15 residues. Germline CDR1 reads SGHTA; CDR2 reads FQGNSA. V lost 3 bases, J lost 3 bases, and 5 bases stayed unmatched. The whole variable domain, filled in from reference TRBV7-2 and TRBJ1-1, reads GAGVSQSPSNKVTEKGKDVELRCDPISGHTALYWYRQSLGQGLEFLIYFQGNSAPDKSGLPSDRFSAERTGGSVSTLTIQRTQQEDSAVYLCASSLVTGGYTEAFFGQGTRLTVV.

This clonotype has ten or more counts. The genes are TRBV29-1 and TRBJ2-7; 8 bases agree with TRBD1. The germline gives CDR1 SQVTM, CDR2 ANQGSEA. The trim removed 7 bases at V and 2 bases at J, leaving 7 bases unmatched. The CDR3 sequence is 13 residues long. The DNA of the CDR3 is TGCAGCGCTGGACAGGGAGAAACCTACGAGCAGTACTTC. Encoded protein: CSAGQGETYEQYF.

This clonotype has ten or more counts. The rearrangement links TRBV27 to TRBJ2-1, with D unresolved. Germline values: CDR1 MNHEY, CDR2 SMNVEV (reference sequence). With 1 base removed from V and 6 bases from J, the gap between germline ends came to 13 bases. CDR3 length equals 15 residues. The CDR3 sequence is CASSLLRAQINEQFF. For the CDR3, the DNA is TGTGCCAGCAGTTTATTACGGGCCCAGATCAATGAGCAGTTCTTC.

This clonotype was counted many times. The CDR3 DNA follows: TGTGCCAGCAGTGCCGGCAGGGCAGGAGAGCAGTACTTC. It codes for CASSAGRAGEQYF. The chain uses TRBV12-3 or TRBV12-4 and TRBJ2-7; possible D gene TRBD1, 5 bases. The germline V and J ends were trimmed by 5 bases and 7 bases, with 15 bases remaining between them. This CDR3 is 13 amino acids long.

The chain carries TRBV20-1 and TRBJ2-2, with 9 nucleotides matching TRBD2. Germline CDR1 reads DFQATT; CDR2 reads SNEGSKA (reference sequence). CDR3 length: 14 amino acids. The V and J ends lost 1 base and 5 bases, in that order; junction bases with no gene match: 2. CDR3 nucleotides: TGCAGTGCTAGAGTTAGCGGGAGAACCGGGGAGCTGTTTTTT. Translation: CSARVSGRTGELFF.

This clonotype was counted many times. V gene TRBV3-1 combines with J gene TRBJ2-1, with TRBD1 identical over 12 bases. Unmatched junction bases numbered 4, after V lost 7 bases and J lost 9 bases. CDR3 length: 13 amino acids. The V gene's germline CDR1 is LGHDT and CDR2 YNNKEL (reference sequence). CDR3 sequence (DNA): TGTGCCAGCACGGGACAGGGGGCTGTTGAGCAGTTCTTC. It translates to CASTGQGAVEQFF.

J is TRBJ2-1 and V is TRBV19, with D perhaps TRBD2 (5 bases). V shed 5 bases and J shed 4 bases, with 12 bases lying between them. The CDR3 contains 14 residues. Germline-derived CDR1 and CDR2 are LNHDA and SQIVND (reference sequence). DNA of the CDR3: TGTGCCAGTAGTTCACTAGTGAAGTACAATGAGCAGTTCTTC. Amino acid sequence: CASSSLVKYNEQFF.

This clonotype was detected ten times or more. This chain uses TRBV5-1 with TRBJ2-1; 7 bases are a match to TRBD2. CDR1 SGHRS and CDR2 YFSETQ come from the germline V gene. The J segment lost 6 bases and the V segment lost 4 bases, leaving 10 bases of the junction unmatched. The CDR3 is 15 residues long. Written as DNA, the CDR3 is TGCGCCAGCAGCGGCGGACTAGGCGTTTCCAATGAGCAGTTCTTC. Protein: CASSGGLGVSNEQFF.

This clonotype was seen repeatedly, ten times or more. The chain is built from TRBV5-1 and TRBJ2-7; 10 bases agree with TRBD2. This CDR3 has 16 residues. Losses at the gene ends were 2 bases for V and 1 base for J; bases not matched to a gene: 6. From germline, CDR1 is SGHRS and CDR2 YFSETQ. The CDR3 coding sequence is TGCGCCAGCAGCTTCGGACTAGCGGTAGGTTCCTACGAGCAGTACTTC. Amino acids: CASSFGLAVGSYEQYF.

This clonotype was recorded many times. This chain connects TRBV7-2 to TRBJ1-1; TRBD1 might be the D (5 bases). Germline CDR1 is SGHTA and CDR2 is FQGNSA. V was trimmed by 5 bases and J by 0 bases, leaving 7 bases between them. This CDR3 spans 13 amino acids. This CDR3 reads CASSRRVNTEAFF. Written as DNA, the CDR3 is TGTGCCAGCAGCCGCAGGGTGAACACTGAAGCTTTCTTT.

This clonotype was picked up many times. This chain links TRBV20-1 with TRBJ2-1, with D perhaps matching TRBD2 (5 bases). V was cut by 6 bases and J by 5 bases, with 11 bases left in between. The CDR3 loop spans 12 amino acids. Germline V lookup: CDR1 DFQATT, CDR2 SNEGSKA (reference sequence). CDR3 amino acids: CSAPGWDNEQFF. Written as DNA, the CDR3 is TGCAGTGCCCCGGGATGGGACAATGAGCAGTTCTTC.

This clonotype appeared many times. The chain employs TRBV6-5 and TRBJ1-2; D possibly corresponds to TRBD1 (6 bases). Germline values: CDR1 MNHEY, CDR2 SVGAGI. This CDR3 spans 13 amino acids. Trimming stripped 2 bases from V and 4 bases from J, with 8 bases between. The CDR3 spells CASSYTDSYGYTF. CDR3 nucleotides: TGTGCCAGCAGTTACACGGACAGCTATGGCTACACCTTC.

The sample holds many counts of this clonotype. The genes are TRBV3-1 and TRBJ2-1, with 8 positions matching TRBD2. This CDR3 has 16 residues. Germline CDR1 and CDR2: LGHDT and YNNKEL (reference sequence). V was pared by 6 bases and J by 8 bases, with 15 bases of the junction left unmatched. This chain's CDR3 is CASSTQLAESFHEQFF. CDR3 nucleotides: TGTGCCAGCAGTACCCAACTAGCGGAGTCCTTCCATGAGCAGTTCTTC.

This clonotype has a count of ten or more. The gene calls are TRBV28 and TRBJ2-7; 14 nucleotides agree with TRBD2. V lost 6 bases and J lost 3; bases outside the gene matches: 4. The CDR3 contains 15 residues. Germline values: CDR1 MDHEN, CDR2 SYDVKM. CDR3 protein: CASREGTSGSYEQYF. The CDR3 region has the DNA TGTGCCAGCAGAGAAGGGACTAGCGGGAGCTACGAGCAGTACTTC.

This clonotype was counted ten times or more. The chain recombines TRBV3-1 with TRBJ2-1; 10 bases are a match to TRBD1. V was pared by 3 bases and J by 2 bases, with 4 bases of the junction left unmatched. This CDR3 is built from 16 residues. Germline V gives CDR1 LGHDT, CDR2 YNNKEL (reference sequence). The CDR3 spells CASSQSGTGAYNEQFF. The CDR3 DNA is TGTGCCAGCAGCCAGTCCGGGACAGGGGCCTACAATGAGCAGTTCTTC.

This clonotype was seen ten or more times. The chain carries TRBV4-1 and TRBJ1-5, with D perhaps matching TRBD1 (5 bases). The germline V gene encodes CDR1 MGHRA and CDR2 YSYEKL. The V and J ends lost 4 bases and 4 bases respectively, with 11 bases between them. CDR3 size: 14 residues. The CDR3 sequence is CASSLGPINQPQHF. For the CDR3, the DNA is TGCGCCAGCAGCCTGGGACCGATAAATCAGCCCCAGCATTTT.

The gene calls are TRBV4-2 and TRBJ2-1, with D perhaps TRBD1 (5 bases). The CDR3 is 14 residues long. The germline gives CDR1 LGHNA, CDR2 YNFKEQ. With 0 bases removed from V and 13 bases from J, the gap between germline ends came to 16 bases. The CDR3 DNA reads as TGTGCCAGCAGCCAAGACCCGGGCGACAGACAACAGTTCTTC. As protein: CASSQDPGDRQQFF.

Worth noting for this clonotype: This may arise from a read error, as a much more abundant clone is one base away. The chain employs TRBV19 and TRBJ1-2; D is unclear. Germline assignment: CDR1 LNHDA and CDR2 SQIVND (reference sequence). This CDR3 has 13 amino acids. In nucleotides, the CDR3 is TGTGCCAGTAGTATCTGGGGTAACTATGGCTACTCCTTC. Protein: CASSIWGNYGYSF. Full variable domain (outside the CDR3, taken from reference TRBV19 and TRBJ1-2): DGGITQSPKYLFRKEGQNVTLSCEQNLNHDAMYWYRQDPGQGLRLIYYSQIVNDFQKGDIAEGYSVSREKKESFPLTVTSAQKNPTAFYLCASSIWGNYGYSFGSGTRLTVV.

This clonotype has a count of ten or more. The chain recombines TRBV9 with TRBJ2-7, with a tentative D call TRBD1 (6 bases). The length of the CDR3 is 16 residues. The V gene lost 4 bases and the J gene lost 0 bases, with 17 bases spanning the gap. Germline V gives CDR1 SGDLS, CDR2 YYNGEE. CDR3 residues: CASSSGQLTSSYEQYF. The CDR3 bases are TGTGCCAGCAGCTCAGGACAGTTAACGAGCTCCTACGAGCAGTACTTC. The whole variable domain, remainder taken from reference TRBV9 and TRBJ2-7, is DSGVTQTPKHLITATGQRVTLRCSPRSGDLSVYWYQQSLDQGLQFLIQYYNGEERAKGNILERFSAQQFPDLHSELNLSSLELGDSALYFCASSSGQLTSSYEQYFGPGTRLTVT.